These T cell receptor beta chains were read from a single sample in a study of blood T cell repertoires in COVID-19. Repertoires were generated with immunoSEQ multiplex PCR, while TCRdb's copy carries only in-frame clones and drops some. The sample has 400,000 to 500,000 clones, roughly 89% seen once. The sample taken for sequencing was peripheral blood. The receptors stem from a woman in her twenties or thirties with active or convalescent COVID-19. CDR3s include the opening cysteine and the closing phenylalanine or tryptophan. The order of the fields is clone size, D gene, J gene, V gene, CDR3 DNA, CDR3 protein. D genes are given only for firm matches. For some rows the clone size is stated as once, few or many, or as a class when expanded; others skip it.

>NA|NA|TRBJ1-5|TRBV6-5
TGTGCCAGCAGTTATGGTTTCGAGGGCAATCAGCCCCAGCATTTT
CASSYGFEGNQPQHF
>NA|NA|TRBJ1-3|TRBV18
TGTGCCAGCTCACCACCGAGAGGGAACACCATATATTTT
CASSPPRGNTIYF
>NA|NA|TRBJ1-1|TRBV20-1
TGCAGTGCCAACAGGGACACTGAAGCTTTCTTT
CSANRDTEAFF
>NA|TRBD1|TRBJ2-5|TRBV30
TGTGCCTTAACAGGGGTGAAGACCCAGTACTTC
CALTGVKTQYF
>NA|NA|TRBJ2-7|TRBV5-4
TGTGCCAGCAGCTTGAGGACAGAACATCCCGAGCAGTACTTC
CASSLRTEHPEQYF
>NA|NA|TRBJ1-1|TRBV7-9
TGTGCCAGCAGCTTAGTGGGCAAGAACACTGAAGCTTTCTTT
CASSLVGKNTEAFF
>NA|NA|TRBJ1-5|TRBV5-5
TGTGCCAGCAGCTTGGGGGCAGGGCCTAATCAGCCCCAGCATTTT
CASSLGAGPNQPQHF
>NA|TRBD1|TRBJ1-2|TRBV9
TGTGCCAGCAGCGCCGGGACAGGGGGCTATGGCTACACCTTC
CASSAGTGGYGYTF
>NA|NA|TRBJ2-1|TRBV11-3
TGTGCCAGCAGCTTGAGGTCTAATGAGCAGTTCTTC
CASSLRSNEQFF
>few|NA|TRBJ1-1|TRBV29-1
TGCAGCGTTGAAGGGAGGGAGGTTGGGAACACTGAAGCTTTCTTT
CSVEGREVGNTEAFF
>NA|NA|TRBJ2-7|TRBV7-6
TGTGCCAGCAGCTTAGGCGATTTGGGGCAGGACTCCTACGAGCAGTACTTC
CASSLGDLGQDSYEQYF
>NA|TRBD1|TRBJ1-1|TRBV24-1
TGTGCCACCAGTGAGGAGTGTGCCAGGGGGGAGAACACTGAAGCTTTCTTT
CATSEECARGENTEAFF
>NA|TRBD1|TRBJ1-5|TRBV5-1
TGCGCCAGCAGCATCGACGGACAGGGGAATCAGCCCCAGCATTTT
CASSIDGQGNQPQHF
>once|TRBD1|TRBJ2-7|TRBV5-4
TGTGCCAGCAGCTTGGGAGGACAGGGGGTTTATGAGCAGTACTTC
CASSLGGQGVYEQYF
>once|NA|TRBJ1-1|TRBV27
TGTGCCAGCAGCTCCTCTTCGGACAGTATGAACACTGAAGCTTTCTTT
CASSSSSDSMNTEAFF
>few|NA|TRBJ2-7|TRBV21-1
TGTGCCATTCGGGACAACAAATGCGAGCAGTACTTC
CAIRDNKCEQYF
>NA|NA|TRBJ2-6|TRBV6-5
TGTGCCAGCAGGCCGGCAGGGACTGGGGCCAACGTCCTGACTTTC
CASRPAGTGANVLTF
>NA|NA|TRBJ1-1|TRBV7-8
TGTGCCAGCAGCCACGACTTAAACACTGAAGCTTTCTTT
CASSHDLNTEAFF
>NA|NA|TRBJ2-5|TRBV7-2
TGTGCCAGCAGCTACACAAATCAAGAGACCCAGTACTTC
CASSYTNQETQYF
>NA|NA|TRBJ2-7|TRBV3-1/TRBV3-2
TGTGCCAGCAGCCTCCCGGGAGCAAGGGTATACGAGCAGTACTTC
CASSLPGARVYEQYF
>NA|NA|TRBJ1-1|TRBV5-1
TGCGCCAGCAGCTTGGAGGGGGTTCGGACTGAAGCTTTCTTT
CASSLEGVRTEAFF
>NA|NA|TRBJ1-6|TRBV5-4
TGTGCCAGCAGCTTGGCCAGGTGGGATTCACCCCTCCACTTT
CASSLARWDSPLHF
>NA|NA|TRBJ1-1|TRBV15
TGTGCCACCAGCAGAGATCAATGGAACACTGAAGCTTTCTTT
CATSRDQWNTEAFF